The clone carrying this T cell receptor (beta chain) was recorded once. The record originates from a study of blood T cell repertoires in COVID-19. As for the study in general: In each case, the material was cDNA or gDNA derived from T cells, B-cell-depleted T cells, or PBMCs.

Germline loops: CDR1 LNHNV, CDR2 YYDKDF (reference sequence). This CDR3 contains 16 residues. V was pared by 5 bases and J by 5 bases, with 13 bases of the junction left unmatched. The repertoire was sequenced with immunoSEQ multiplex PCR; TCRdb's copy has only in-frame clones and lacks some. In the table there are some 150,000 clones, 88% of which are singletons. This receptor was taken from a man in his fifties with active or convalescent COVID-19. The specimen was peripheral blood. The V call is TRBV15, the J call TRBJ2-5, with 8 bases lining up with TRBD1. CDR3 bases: TGTGCCACCAGCCCGAGACCGCCAGGGGGCGGGGAGACCCAGTACTTC. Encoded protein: CATSPRPPGGGETQYF.